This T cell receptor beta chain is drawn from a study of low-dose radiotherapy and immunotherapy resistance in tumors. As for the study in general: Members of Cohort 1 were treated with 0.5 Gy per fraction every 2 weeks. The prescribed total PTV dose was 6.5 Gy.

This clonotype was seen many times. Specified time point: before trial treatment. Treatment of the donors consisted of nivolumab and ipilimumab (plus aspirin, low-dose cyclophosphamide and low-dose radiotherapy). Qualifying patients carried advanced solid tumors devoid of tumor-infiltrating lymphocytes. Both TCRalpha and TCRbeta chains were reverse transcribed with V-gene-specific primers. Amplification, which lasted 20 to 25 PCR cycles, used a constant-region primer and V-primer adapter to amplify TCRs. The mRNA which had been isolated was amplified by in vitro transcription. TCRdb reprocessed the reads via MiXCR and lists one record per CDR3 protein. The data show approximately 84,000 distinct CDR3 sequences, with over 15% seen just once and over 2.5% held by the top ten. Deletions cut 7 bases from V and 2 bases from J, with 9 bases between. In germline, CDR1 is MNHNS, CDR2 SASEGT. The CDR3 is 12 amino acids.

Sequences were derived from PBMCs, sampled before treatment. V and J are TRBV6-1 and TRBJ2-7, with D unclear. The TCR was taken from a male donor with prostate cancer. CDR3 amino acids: CASKPGAYEQYF. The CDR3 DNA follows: TGTGCCAGCAAACCCGGAGCCTACGAGCAGTACTTC.